Below, 22 T cell receptor beta chains from the same sample are listed, as sequenced in a study of T-cell memory formation after mild COVID-19. TCRdb re-analysed the 5' RACE reads in MiXCR, keeping a single row per CDR3 protein. The profile shows about 400,000 distinct CDR3 sequences, about 16% of them singletons. Sequenced sample: PBMCs or a T cell subset sorted from them (not recorded which). These receptors were taken from a man aged 18-30 years who had mild COVID-19 (a few samples of this study predate the infection). Cell type and time point are not known.

Comments on this clonotype: This CDR3 fails to terminate in the conserved phenylalanine or tryptophan, so it likely reflects a read error. The chain couples TRBV4-1 to TRBJ1-6; D not resolved. V lost 1 base and J lost 13, with 5 bases in between. Germline CDR1 reads MGHRA; CDR2 reads YSYEKL. This CDR3 region has 11 residues. CDR3 in amino acids: CASSQGAPLHC. The CDR3 DNA reads TGCGCCAGCAGCCAAGGGGCGCCCCTCCACTGT.

This clonotype was counted a single time. For the CDR3, the DNA is TGTGCCAGCAGCTTGGACCACTTGGAAGAAGGCTCCTACAATGAGCAGTTCTTC. Encoded protein: CASSLDHLEEGSYNEQFF. V gene TRBV11-2 combines with J gene TRBJ2-1; D ambiguous. V was trimmed by 3 bases and J by 0 bases, leaving 18 bases between them. The CDR3 consists of 18 residues. Germline-derived CDR1 and CDR2 are SGHAT and FQNNGV.

This clonotype was found a few times. This chain links TRBV7-2 with TRBJ2-5; TRBD2 aligns across 7 bases. The trim removed 5 bases at V and 5 bases at J, leaving 8 bases unmatched. The germline V gene encodes CDR1 SGHTA and CDR2 FQGNSA. CDR3 length: 14 residues. For the CDR3, the DNA is TGTGCCAGCAGCCAGCGGAGCGGGGCTGAGACCCAGTACTTC. Its protein is CASSQRSGAETQYF. Combining the CDR3 with reference TRBV7-2 and TRBJ2-5 gives the whole variable domain GAGVSQSPSNKVTEKGKDVELRCDPISGHTALYWYRQSLGQGLEFLIYFQGNSAPDKSGLPSDRFSAERTGGSVSTLTIQRTQQEDSAVYLCASSQRSGAETQYFGPGTRLLVL.

The chain carries TRBV2 and TRBJ2-1; D possibly corresponds to TRBD1 (6 bases). V was trimmed by 6 bases and J by 7 bases, leaving 19 bases between them. The CDR3 length is 15 residues. Per the germline V gene, CDR1 is SNHLY and CDR2 is FYNNEI. The CDR3 is CASREDSLQENEQFF. As DNA, the CDR3 is TGTGCCAGCAGGGAGGACAGCCTACAAGAAAATGAGCAGTTCTTC.

This clonotype was counted a few times. This chain uses TRBV5-6 with TRBJ2-7; 8 bases are a match to TRBD1. Germline V gene lookup returns CDR1 SGHDT and CDR2 YYEEEE. The J segment lost 5 bases and the V segment lost 5 bases, leaving 3 bases of the junction unmatched. This CDR3 is 12 amino acids long. The chain's CDR3 is CASRAGGDEQYV. In DNA form, the CDR3 reads TGTGCCAGCAGGGCAGGGGGCGACGAGCAGTACGTC.

In its sample, this clonotype was seen a few times. The V and J genes are TRBV5-1 and TRBJ2-1; 14 nucleotides line up with TRBD2. The J segment lost 6 bases and the V segment lost 6 bases, leaving 14 bases of the junction unmatched. The CDR3 covers 18 residues. The germline V gene has CDR1 SGHRS and CDR2 YFSETQ. In DNA form, the CDR3 reads TGCGCCAGCACCCCTAGACTAGCGGGGGGGCCTGGTTTCAATGAGCAGTTCTTC. Translated, it gives CASTPRLAGGPGFNEQFF.

In its sample, this clonotype was seen a few times. V and J are TRBV9 and TRBJ2-4, with D uncertain. Germline V lookup: CDR1 SGDLS, CDR2 YYNGEE. The V end lost 0 bases, the J end lost 7 bases, and 14 bases lay between the germline ends. This CDR3 is 15 amino acids long. CDR3 sequence: CASSVAGQDSNIQYF. The CDR3, as DNA: TGTGCCAGCAGCGTAGCAGGCCAGGATAGCAACATTCAGTACTTC.

This chain uses TRBV5-1 with TRBJ1-2; D uncertain. With 1 base removed from V and 2 bases from J, the gap between germline ends came to 15 bases. From germline, CDR1 is SGHRS and CDR2 YFSETQ. The CDR3 runs 16 residues. Written as DNA, the CDR3 is TGCGCCAGCAGCTTGAGGCTCTCCCTGGAGAACTATGGCTACACCTTC. It encodes CASSLRLSLENYGYTF.

CDR3 loop: CASSSGDKYEQYV. CDR3 bases: TGTGCCAGCAGTTCGGGAGACAAGTACGAGCAGTACGTC. The chain uses TRBV28 and TRBJ2-7; D possibly corresponds to TRBD2 (6 bases). Germline loops: CDR1 MDHEN, CDR2 SYDVKM. CDR3 length: 13 residues. V dropped 4 bases and J dropped 4 bases, with 11 bases sitting between them.

The genes are TRBV10-3 and TRBJ1-2, with D possibly TRBD1 on 5 matching bases. Trimming left V 5 bases short and J 4 bases short, with 14 bases between. Germline CDR1 ENHRY, CDR2 SYGVKD. This CDR3 is built from 14 residues. As DNA, the CDR3 is TGTGCCATCAGTCCGGAGGGACTGCGCTATGGCTACACCTTC. This sequence encodes CAISPEGLRYGYTF.

The J gene is TRBJ1-5, the V gene TRBV5-4; D not certain. The CDR3 consists of 13 residues. The V gene lost 0 bases and the J gene lost 8 bases, with 9 bases spanning the gap. Germline V lookup: CDR1 SGHNT, CDR2 YYREEE (reference sequence). CDR3 sequence reads: CASSLGPKEPQHF. Written as DNA, the CDR3 is TGTGCCAGCAGCTTGGGACCGAAGGAGCCCCAGCATTTT.

V is TRBV7-9 and J is TRBJ2-6, with D perhaps matching TRBD1 (6 bases). This CDR3 has 16 amino acids. V was cut by 4 bases and J by 4 bases, with 14 bases left in between. In germline, CDR1 is SEHNR, CDR2 FQNEAQ (reference sequence). In nucleotides, the CDR3 is TGTGCCAGCAGCTCGCTTACAGGGACCGGGGCCAACGTCCTGACTTTC. Its translation is CASSSLTGTGANVLTF.

The J gene is TRBJ1-3, the V gene TRBV7-6; D not resolved. This CDR3 is built from 14 residues. Germline V gene lookup returns CDR1 SGHVS and CDR2 FNYEAQ. V was trimmed by 3 bases and J by 0 bases, leaving 6 bases between them. CDR3 bases: TGTGCCAGCAGCTTCCAGGTCTCTGGAAACACCATATATTTT. Translated, it gives CASSFQVSGNTIYF.

The sample holds many counts of this clonotype. This chain joins TRBV20-1 and TRBJ2-3; D may correspond to TRBD1 or TRBD2 (5 bases each). Trimming shortened V by 3 bases and J by 2 bases, and 9 bases separated the two germline ends. The CDR3 length is 13 residues. Germline V gives CDR1 DFQATT, CDR2 SNEGSKA (reference sequence). As DNA, the CDR3 is TGCAGTGCTAGCATCGGGGCCACAGATACGCAGTATTTT. Residues: CSASIGATDTQYF.

In this sample, this clonotype turned up a few times. CDR3 bases: TGTGCCAGCAGCCCAGCCGGGACCAGGACCCAGTACTTC. Translated: CASSPAGTRTQYF. The V and J genes are TRBV4-2 and TRBJ2-5; either TRBD1 or TRBD2 may supply D (5 bases each). Germline CDR1 and CDR2: LGHNA and YNFKEQ. CDR3 length: 13 amino acids. Trimming took 4 bases from V and 7 from J, leaving 13 bases between them.

The V gene is TRBV7-9, the J gene TRBJ2-3; 10 bases are a match to TRBD1. Germline V lookup: CDR1 SEHNR, CDR2 FQNEAQ (reference sequence). The CDR3 has 16 amino acids. The V segment lost 5 bases and the J segment 8 bases; nucleotides outside the gene matches: 13. The CDR3 loop is CASSARDRGPGGTQYF. Written as DNA, the CDR3 is TGTGCCAGCAGCGCCCGGGACAGGGGACCAGGTGGTACGCAGTATTTT. The whole variable domain, remainder taken from reference TRBV7-9 and TRBJ2-3, is DTGVSQNPRHKITKRGQNVTFRCDPISEHNRLYWYRQTLGQGPEFLTYFQNEAQLEKSRLLSDRFSAERPKGSFSTLEIQRTEQGDSAMYLCASSARDRGPGGTQYFGPGTRLTVL.

CDR3 amino acids: CASSTSRTEAFF. CDR3 nucleotides: TGTGCCAGCAGCACGTCTAGGACTGAAGCTTTCTTT. This sequence joins TRBV7-9 and TRBJ1-1; D gene unclear. With 5 bases removed from V and 5 bases from J, the gap between germline ends came to 9 bases. Germline V gene sequence: CDR1 SEHNR, CDR2 FQNEAQ (reference sequence). The length of the CDR3 is 12 residues.

This clonotype was seen more than once but under ten times. Compared with germline, one end of the junction differs, possibly owing to a read error. The chain links TRBV10-3 to TRBJ2-3; D is possibly TRBD1 or TRBD2 (5 bases each). This CDR3 is built from 13 residues. Germline V gene data show CDR1 as ENHRY and CDR2 as SYGVKD. The CDR3 loop reads CALSSGLPDTQYF. The DNA of the CDR3 is TGTGCCCTCAGTTCGGGGCTCCCAGATACGCAGTATTTT.

This clonotype has a handful of counts. This chain connects TRBV9 to TRBJ2-1; D may be TRBD2 (6 bases). CDR3 length equals 15 residues. Looked up from germline, CDR1 is SGDLS and CDR2 is YYNGEE. V gave up 4 bases and J gave up 8 bases, with 19 bases separating them. CDR3 DNA sequence: TGTGCCAGCAGCAGGGACTCCGGCTCCGTGTATGAGCAGTTCTTC. It yields the protein CASSRDSGSVYEQFF. Supplemented by reference TRBV9 and TRBJ2-1, the full variable domain reads DSGVTQTPKHLITATGQRVTLRCSPRSGDLSVYWYQQSLDQGLQFLIQYYNGEERAKGNILERFSAQQFPDLHSELNLSSLELGDSALYFCASSRDSGSVYEQFFGPGTRLTVL.

The chain recombines TRBV12-3 or TRBV12-4 with TRBJ1-5; no clear D. CDR3 length equals 11 residues. V was cut by 5 bases and J by 11 bases, with 10 bases left in between. The CDR3 sequence is CASSSSESQHF. The CDR3 DNA is TGTGCCAGCAGTAGCAGTGAATCCCAGCATTTT.

The chain joins TRBV10-3 to TRBJ1-1; 8 positions match TRBD1. Germline V gene data show CDR1 as ENHRY and CDR2 as SYGVKD. The CDR3 runs to 17 residues. J lost 4 bases, V lost 0 bases, and 10 bases had no gene match. The CDR3 region is CAISESRAGGMGTEAFF. CDR3 DNA sequence: TGTGCCATCAGTGAGTCCCGGGCAGGGGGCATGGGCACTGAAGCTTTCTTT.

This chain links TRBV4-1 with TRBJ2-2; D unresolved. This CDR3 spans 13 amino acids. Trimming took 1 base from V and 8 from J, leaving 8 bases between them. In germline, CDR1 is MGHRA, CDR2 YSYEKL. The CDR3 coding sequence is TGCGCCAGCAGCCAAGGCAACCTGGGGGAGCTGTTTTTT. Protein product: CASSQGNLGELFF.